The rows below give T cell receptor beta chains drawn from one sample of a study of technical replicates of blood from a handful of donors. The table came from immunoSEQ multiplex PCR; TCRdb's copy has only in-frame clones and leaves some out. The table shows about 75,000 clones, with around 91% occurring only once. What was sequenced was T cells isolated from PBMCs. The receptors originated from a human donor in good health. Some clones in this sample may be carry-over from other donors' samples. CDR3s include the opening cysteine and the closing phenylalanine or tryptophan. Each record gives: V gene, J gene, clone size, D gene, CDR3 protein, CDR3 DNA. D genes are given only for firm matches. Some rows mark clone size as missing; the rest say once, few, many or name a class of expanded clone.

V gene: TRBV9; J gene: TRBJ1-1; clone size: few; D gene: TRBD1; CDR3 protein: CASSVGGGIEAFF; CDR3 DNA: TGTGCCAGCAGCGTAGGAGGGGGCATTGAAGCTTTCTTT
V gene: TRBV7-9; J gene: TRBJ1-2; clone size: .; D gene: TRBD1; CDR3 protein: CASSLSGQGVDGYTF; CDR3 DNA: TGTGCCAGCAGCTTATCTGGACAGGGAGTTGATGGCTACACCTTC
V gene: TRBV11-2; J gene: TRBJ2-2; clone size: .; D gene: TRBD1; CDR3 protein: CASSYRGVSGELFF; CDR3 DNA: TGTGCCAGCAGCTACAGGGGGGTCAGCGGGGAGCTGTTTTTT
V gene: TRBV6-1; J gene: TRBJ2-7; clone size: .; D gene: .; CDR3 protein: CASSIGGTRLYEQYF; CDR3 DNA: TGTGCCAGCAGTATTGGCGGGACTCGCCTTTACGAGCAGTACTTC
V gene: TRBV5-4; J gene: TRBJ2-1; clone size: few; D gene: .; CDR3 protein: CASSLGSGDSLQFF; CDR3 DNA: TGTGCCAGCAGCTTAGGATCTGGAGACAGCTTGCAGTTCTTC
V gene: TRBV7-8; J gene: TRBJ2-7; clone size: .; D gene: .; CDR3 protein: CASSPDLAYEQYF; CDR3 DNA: TGTGCCAGCAGTCCCGACCTAGCCTACGAGCAGTACTTC
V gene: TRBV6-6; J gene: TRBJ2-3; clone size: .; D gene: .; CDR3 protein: CASSYGPDTQYF; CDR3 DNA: TGTGCCAGCAGTTACGGCCCAGATACGCAGTATTTT
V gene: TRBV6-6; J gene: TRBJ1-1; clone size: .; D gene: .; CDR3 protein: CASSYSRDTEAFF; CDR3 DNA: TGTGCCAGCAGTTACAGCAGGGACACTGAAGCTTTCTTT
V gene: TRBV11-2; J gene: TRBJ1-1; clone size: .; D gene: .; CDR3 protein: CASSLGRGGTEAFF; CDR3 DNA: TGTGCCAGCAGCTTAGGGAGGGGTGGGACTGAAGCTTTCTTT
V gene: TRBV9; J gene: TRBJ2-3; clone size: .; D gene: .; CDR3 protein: CASSLSPGSTDTQYF; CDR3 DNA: TGTGCCAGCAGCCTTAGCCCGGGGAGCACAGATACGCAGTATTTT
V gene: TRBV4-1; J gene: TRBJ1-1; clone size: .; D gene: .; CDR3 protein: CASSQGAGMNTEAFF; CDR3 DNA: TGCGCCAGCAGCCAAGGGGCAGGGATGAACACTGAAGCTTTCTTT
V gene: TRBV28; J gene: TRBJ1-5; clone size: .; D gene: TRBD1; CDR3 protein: CASRQGQAVGQPQHF; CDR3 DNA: TGTGCCAGCAGGCAAGGACAGGCGGTGGGGCAGCCCCAGCATTTT
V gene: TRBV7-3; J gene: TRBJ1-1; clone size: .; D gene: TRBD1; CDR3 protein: CASSTWTGDTEAFF; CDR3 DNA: TGTGCCAGCAGCACCTGGACAGGGGACACTGAAGCTTTCTTT
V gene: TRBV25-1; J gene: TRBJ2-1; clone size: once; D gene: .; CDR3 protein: CASSLFPNEQFF; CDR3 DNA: TGTGCCAGCAGTTTATTCCCCAATGAGCAGTTCTTC
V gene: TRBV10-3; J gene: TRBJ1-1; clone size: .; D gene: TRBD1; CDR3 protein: CAISTGDYTEAFF; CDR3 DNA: TGTGCCATCAGTACAGGGGACTACACTGAAGCTTTCTTT
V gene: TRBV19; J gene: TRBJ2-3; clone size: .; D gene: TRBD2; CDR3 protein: CASSPHGAGGPNTQYF; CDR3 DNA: TGTGCCAGTAGTCCCCACGGGGCGGGGGGGCCGAATACGCAGTATTTT
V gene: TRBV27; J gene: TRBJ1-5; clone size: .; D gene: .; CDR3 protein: CASSLTSVIDQPQHF; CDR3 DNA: TGTGCCAGCAGTTTAACGAGTGTTATCGATCAGCCCCAGCATTTT
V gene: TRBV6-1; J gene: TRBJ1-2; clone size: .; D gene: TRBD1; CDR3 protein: CASSPGQGFGVGYTF; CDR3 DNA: TGTGCCAGCAGCCCAGGACAGGGCTTCGGCGTGGGCTACACCTTC